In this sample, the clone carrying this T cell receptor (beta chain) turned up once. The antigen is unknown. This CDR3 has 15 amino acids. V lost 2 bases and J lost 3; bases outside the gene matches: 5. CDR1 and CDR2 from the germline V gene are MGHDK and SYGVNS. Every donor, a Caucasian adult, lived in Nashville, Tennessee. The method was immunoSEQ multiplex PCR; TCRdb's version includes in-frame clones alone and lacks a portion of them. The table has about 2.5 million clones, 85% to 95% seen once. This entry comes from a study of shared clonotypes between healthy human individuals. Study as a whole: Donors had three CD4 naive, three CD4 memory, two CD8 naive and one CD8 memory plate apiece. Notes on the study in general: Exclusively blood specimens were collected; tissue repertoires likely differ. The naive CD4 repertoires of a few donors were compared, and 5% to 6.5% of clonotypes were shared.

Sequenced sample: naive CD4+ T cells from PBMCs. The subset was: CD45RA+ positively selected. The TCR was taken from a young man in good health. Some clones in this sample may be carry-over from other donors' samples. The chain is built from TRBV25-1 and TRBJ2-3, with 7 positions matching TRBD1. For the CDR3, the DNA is TGTGCCAGCAGTGAAGGAAGGGGGCGGACAGATACGCAGTATTTT. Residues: CASSEGRGRTDTQYF.